This TCR beta chain was found in a study of cytomegalovirus exposure and HLA in healthy donors. Findings of the study overall: Roughly uniform depth of sequencing across donors was assumed in presence/absence analyses.

As to this clone: What it recognizes is unknown.

Germline lookup yields CDR1 MNHEY and CDR2 SVGAGI. The length of the CDR3 is 15 residues. V was cut by 5 bases and J by 3 bases, with 17 bases left in between. With 60 Vbeta and 13 Jbeta primers, the PCR was carried out. The method was immunoSEQ multiplex PCR; TCRdb's version includes in-frame clones alone and lacks a portion of them. The sample has 200,000 to 250,000 clones; 70% are singletons. Input material: PBMCs. The TCR was taken from a man aged 35-49 years in good health and CMV-seropositive. The chain employs TRBV6-5 and TRBJ2-7; tentative D call: TRBD2 (6 bases). The CDR3 DNA follows: TGTGCCAGCAGTCCCCCGGAGGGGACGCTCTACGAGCAGTACTTC. It encodes CASSPPEGTLYEQYF.